The 7 T cell receptor beta chains presented below share a single source sample, sequenced in a study of STAT5B mutations in CD4+ large granular lymphocyte leukemia. The method was immunoSEQ multiplex PCR; TCRdb's version includes in-frame clones alone and lacks a portion of them. Seen here are some 38,000 clones, roughly 85% observed once, and the top ten hold 1% to 1.5%. The sequenced material came from CD4+ T cells from blood buffy coats. The receptors stem from a human donor in good health.

This clone occurred once. This CDR3 reads CASSVDTDTQYF. The CDR3 DNA reads TGTGCCAGCAGCGTAGACACAGATACGCAGTATTTT. The chain employs TRBV9 and TRBJ2-3, with D uncertain. Germline V lookup: CDR1 SGDLS, CDR2 YYNGEE. Trimming took 0 bases from V and 2 from J, leaving 1 base between them. CDR3 length: 12 residues.

The rearrangement links TRBV4-2 to TRBJ1-4; no reliable D call. CDR1 is LGHNA and CDR2 is YNFKEQ in the germline V gene. The ends were cut back, 4 bases at V and 4 bases at J, with 13 bases in the middle. The CDR3 length is 15 residues. The DNA for the CDR3 is TGTGCCAGCAGCCGGGGAGTGTCAATTAATGAAAAACTGTTTTTT. It yields the protein CASSRGVSINEKLFF.

The chain employs TRBV10-3 and TRBJ2-7, with TRBD1 matching over 10 bases. V shed 4 bases and J 6 bases; nucleotides not matched to a gene: 6. Germline values: CDR1 ENHRY, CDR2 SYGVKD. The CDR3 has 14 residues. The CDR3 nucleotides read TGTGCCATCAGTGGATGGACAGGGGGAGGCGAGCAGTACTTC. Protein product: CAISGWTGGGEQYF.

V usage is TRBV30 and J usage is TRBJ1-1, with 7 nucleotides matching TRBD1. Germline V CDR1 and CDR2: GTSNPN, SVGIG (reference sequence). With V trimmed by 5 bases and J by 7 bases, 22 bases remained unmatched. The CDR3 runs to 17 residues. The chain's CDR3 is CAWFRPRQGAPRNEAFF. For the CDR3, the DNA is TGTGCCTGGTTCAGGCCTCGACAGGGCGCGCCGAGGAATGAAGCTTTCTTT. Complete variable domain (other parts from reference TRBV30 and TRBJ1-1): SQTIHQWPATLVQPVGSPLSLECTVEGTSNPNLYWYRQAAGRGLQLLFYSVGIGQISSEVPQNLSASRPQDRQFILSSKKLLLSDSGFYLCAWFRPRQGAPRNEAFFGQGTRLTVV.

This clone was observed once. The CDR3 loop is CASSLSRGALTVFYEQYF. In DNA form, the CDR3 reads TGTGCCAGCAGTTTGTCTCGGGGGGCTTTGACAGTATTCTACGAGCAGTACTTC. The chain is built from TRBV28 and TRBJ2-7; a possible D gene is TRBD2 (7 bases). V lost 3 bases and J 3 bases, leaving 24 bases between the germline ends. The length of the CDR3 is 18 residues. Germline V CDR1 and CDR2: MDHEN, SYDVKM.

The rearrangement uses TRBV19 and TRBJ2-7; D unresolved. Between the trimmed V and J ends, which lost 1 base and 3 bases, there was a span of 7 bases. This CDR3 is 13 amino acids long. Germline V gene lookup returns CDR1 LNHDA and CDR2 SQIVND (reference sequence). DNA of the CDR3: TGTGCCAGTAGTATAGGGACCTACTACGAGCAGTACTTC. Its protein product is CASSIGTYYEQYF. The variable domain in full, with the rest retrieved from reference TRBV19 and TRBJ2-7, is DGGITQSPKYLFRKEGQNVTLSCEQNLNHDAMYWYRQDPGQGLRLIYYSQIVNDFQKGDIAEGYSVSREKKESFPLTVTSAQKNPTAFYLCASSIGTYYEQYFGPGTRLTVT.

The J gene is TRBJ2-3, the V gene TRBV2; no firm D call. Trimming stripped 4 bases from V and 6 bases from J, with 2 bases between. Germline CDR1 is SNHLY and CDR2 is FYNNEI. CDR3 length equals 10 residues. As DNA, the CDR3 is TGTGCCAGCAGTGTGGATACGCAGTATTTT. It codes for CASSVDTQYF.